This T cell receptor beta chain was recorded in a study of TIL therapy for anti-PD-1-resistant metastatic lung cancer. Study background: Tumor harvest preceded PD-1/PD-L1 blockade, followed by nivolumab treatment. Study-wide findings and caveats: Patients were highly selected, enriched for treatment-naive, never-smoker and oncogene-addicted cases. The baseline peripheral repertoire was partially replaced by infused TIL clonotypes that later decayed.

This was the immunoSEQ v3 assay. Method: immunoSEQ multiplex PCR; TCRdb's copy keeps in-frame clones and lacks some. This sample has about 60,000 clones, with roughly 84% found just once. Regarding this clone: Its antigen is still unknown.

The sample's time point: pre-treatment sample, taken before nivolumab and TIL therapy. The TCR was taken from a person between 25 and 80 years old with non-small cell lung cancer. This sample comprised blood, obtained at baseline.

The chain's CDR3 is CASSITSPASNQPQHF. DNA for the CDR3: TGTGCCAGTAGTATCACGAGTCCGGCCAGCAATCAGCCCCAGCATTTT. V is TRBV19 and J is TRBJ1-5, with no clear D. Germline CDR1 is LNHDA and CDR2 is SQIVND (reference sequence). The CDR3 totals 16 residues. V lost 3 bases to trimming and J lost 1 base, with 13 bases between them. Complete variable domain (other parts from reference TRBV19 and TRBJ1-5): DGGITQSPKYLFRKEGQNVTLSCEQNLNHDAMYWYRQDPGQGLRLIYYSQIVNDFQKGDIAEGYSVSREKKESFPLTVTSAQKNPTAFYLCASSITSPASNQPQHFGDGTRLSIL.